The T cell receptor (beta chain) described here comes from a study of T cell responses to AZD1222 COVID-19 vaccine. Study-wide results and limits: As reported, nearly half of all spike-specific TCRs target variant regions that are unmutated. Baseline antibody screening turned up just a handful of seropositive AZD1222 recipients. In a largely white British group with more females than males, clonal diversity was possibly underestimated. Spike-specific TCR depth and breadth grew after two AZD1222 doses.

As to this clone: Its antigen is currently unknown.

TCRdb's copy holds only in-frame clones and misses some; the assay was immunoSEQ multiplex PCR. The data contain around 150,000 clones, more than 70% of them singletons. Trimming took 1 base from V and 0 from J, leaving 10 bases between them. The CDR3 has 16 amino acids. Germline V gene lookup returns CDR1 MGHRA and CDR2 YSYEKL. The sequence came from an adult in good health. The specimen was peripheral blood, collected on day 0 of AZD1222 vaccination. V gene TRBV4-1 combines with J gene TRBJ2-1; no clear D. The CDR3 nucleotides read TGCGCCAGCAGCCAAGTCGGCTTCCCCTCCTACAATGAGCAGTTCTTC. Its translation is CASSQVGFPSYNEQFF.